Listed below are T cell receptor beta chains from one sample, sequenced in a study of blood T cell repertoires in COVID-19. Sequencing used immunoSEQ multiplex PCR; TCRdb keeps in-frame clones, though not all of them. Of around 250,000 clones detected, 88% appear once; the ten largest clones hold around 0.7%. The sample was peripheral blood. The receptors here all came from a human donor in a cohort sampled during active COVID-19. The CDR3 runs from the conserved cysteine through the conserved F or W. Fields, in order: J gene, V gene, D gene, clone size, CDR3 protein, CDR3 DNA. D genes are given only for firm matches. Only some rows state a clone size, as once, few, many or a class for expanded clones.

>TRBJ2-7|TRBV7-8|NA|NA
CASSSSRVPYEQYF
TGTGCCAGCAGCTCAAGCAGGGTCCCCTACGAGCAGTACTTC
>TRBJ1-3|TRBV28|TRBD1|once
CASSLLQGLGNTIYF
TGTGCCAGCAGTTTACTACAGGGGCTTGGAAACACCATATATTTT
>TRBJ2-7|TRBV13|NA|once
CASSLHFRLDSYEQYF
TGTGCCAGCAGCCTCCACTTCAGGTTGGACTCCTACGAGCAGTACTTC
>TRBJ1-1|TRBV10-3|NA|NA
CAISGARNTEAFF
TGTGCCATCTCAGGGGCCAGGAACACTGAAGCTTTCTTT
>TRBJ1-2|TRBV6-5|NA|once
CASSYALRRGAAFTF
TGTGCCAGCAGTTACGCGCTACGGCGGGGGGCCGCGTTCACCTTC
>TRBJ1-2|TRBV2|NA|NA
CASSDRAFLGYTF
TGTGCCAGCAGTGACAGGGCGTTCTTGGGCTACACCTTC
>TRBJ2-3|TRBV7-2|TRBD1|NA
CASSLDRGLTDTQYF
TGTGCCAGCAGCTTAGACAGGGGGCTCACAGATACGCAGTATTTT
>TRBJ2-6|TRBV28|TRBD1|NA
CASSLPGGTHSGANVLTF
TGTGCCAGCAGTCTCCCAGGGGGCACCCACTCTGGGGCCAACGTCCTGACTTTC
>TRBJ2-7|TRBV4-1|NA|NA
CASSQGPRGAGYGGRYEQYF
TGCGCCAGCAGCCAAGGGCCCCGGGGGGCAGGGTACGGAGGTCGGTACGAGCAGTACTTC
>TRBJ2-7|TRBV7-7|TRBD1|NA
CASSPGTEDFYEQYF
TGTGCTAGCAGCCCTGGGACAGAGGACTTCTACGAGCAGTACTTC
>TRBJ1-1|TRBV7-2|NA|NA
CASQSSVTRGVGTEAFF
TGTGCCAGCCAATCCTCTGTCACCAGGGGTGTAGGCACTGAAGCTTTCTTT
>TRBJ2-7|TRBV19|TRBD1|NA
CASSVLPGQGADEQYF
TGTGCCAGTAGTGTCCTACCGGGACAGGGCGCCGACGAGCAGTACTTC
>TRBJ2-1|TRBV24-1|NA|NA
CATSPSRYTAYNEQFF
TGTGCCACCAGTCCCTCCAGGTACACGGCGTACAATGAGCAGTTCTTC
>TRBJ1-4|TRBV2|NA|NA
CASLAGAFSEKLFF
TGTGCCAGCCTGGCGGGGGCCTTTAGTGAAAAACTGTTTTTT
>TRBJ1-6|TRBV30|TRBD1|NA
CAWRVQGTAYNSPLHF
TGTGCCTGGAGAGTACAGGGGACGGCCTATAATTCACCCCTCCACTTT
>TRBJ2-5|TRBV20-1|NA|NA
CSANRETQYF
TGCAGTGCCAACAGGGAGACCCAGTACTTC
>TRBJ2-3|TRBV15|NA|NA
CATSRDNPPSGGSTDTQYF
TGTGCCACCAGCAGAGATAACCCCCCCAGCGGAGGGAGCACAGATACGCAGTATTTT
>TRBJ1-2|TRBV5-6|NA|NA
CASSLFGRVYGYTF
TGTGCCAGCAGCCTATTCGGCAGGGTGTATGGCTACACCTTC
>TRBJ1-2|TRBV30|NA|NA
CAWSRLAYGYTF
TGTGCCTGGAGTAGACTAGCCTATGGCTACACCTTC
>TRBJ2-2|TRBV6-4|NA|NA
CASSDSVGATNTGELFF
TGTGCCAGCAGTGACTCAGTAGGGGCCACGAACACCGGGGAGCTGTTTTTT
>TRBJ2-5|TRBV13|NA|NA
CASSLLLETQYF
TGTGCCAGCAGCTTACTATTGGAGACCCAGTACTTC
>TRBJ1-3|TRBV7-9|TRBD1|NA
CASSLGRGQGASSGNTIYF
TGTGCCAGCAGCTTAGGACGGGGGCAGGGGGCGTCTTCTGGAAACACCATATATTTT
>TRBJ2-7|TRBV4-1|NA|NA
CASSQDLSEGYEQYF
TGCGCCAGCAGCCAAGATCTCAGTGAGGGCTACGAGCAGTACTTC
>TRBJ2-3|TRBV19|NA|once
CASSLNPHSPAGDTQYF
TGTGCCAGTAGTCTCAACCCCCATTCCCCGGCGGGAGATACGCAGTATTTT
>TRBJ2-7|TRBV4-2|TRBD2|NA
CASSQALAGAYEQYF
TGTGCCAGCAGCCAAGCCCTAGCGGGAGCCTACGAGCAGTACTTC
>TRBJ1-1|TRBV5-4|TRBD1|NA
CASSVGQGNTEAFF
TGTGCCAGCAGCGTGGGACAGGGGAACACTGAAGCTTTCTTT
>TRBJ1-5|TRBV7-6|TRBD1|NA
CASSLGDRRNQPQHF
TGTGCCAGCAGTCTAGGGGACAGGAGAAACCAGCCCCAGCATTTT
>TRBJ1-2|TRBV24-1|TRBD1|NA
CATSVLTGANYGYTF
TGTGCCACCAGTGTCTTGACAGGGGCTAACTATGGCTACACCTTC
>TRBJ2-5|TRBV12-3/TRBV12-4|NA|NA
CASSLMEGETQYF
TGTGCCAGCAGTTTAATGGAGGGGGAGACCCAGTACTTC
>TRBJ2-5|TRBV13|TRBD1|NA
CASSSHLTGKETQYF
TGTGCCAGCAGCTCCCACCTGACAGGGAAAGAGACCCAGTACTTC
>TRBJ2-7|TRBV28|TRBD1|once
CASSLSGGGAYEQYF
TGTGCCAGCTCGCTTTCAGGGGGCGGAGCCTACGAGCAGTACTTC
>TRBJ2-7|TRBV4-2|TRBD1|NA
CASSQYRGATYEQYF
TGTGCCAGCAGCCAGTACAGGGGTGCAACCTACGAGCAGTACTTC
>TRBJ1-2|TRBV3-1/TRBV3-2|NA|NA
CASSPTGGGNYGYTF
TGTGCCAGCAGCCCCACGGGGGGTGGGAACTATGGCTACACCTTC
>TRBJ2-7|TRBV27|NA|NA
CASSLGQRGYEQYF
TGTGCCAGCAGTTTGGGGCAGCGCGGCTACGAGCAGTACTTC
>TRBJ1-2|TRBV19|NA|NA
CASSINQNYGYTF
TGTGCCAGTAGTATAAATCAGAACTATGGCTACACCTTC
>TRBJ2-7|TRBV27|TRBD1|NA
CASSLEGQGLDEQYF
TGTGCCAGCAGTCTCGAGGGACAGGGTCTTGACGAGCAGTACTTC
>TRBJ2-3|TRBV5-4|NA|NA
CASSLGAFSGGTDTQYF
TGTGCCAGCAGCCTTGGGGCCTTTTCGGGCGGCACAGATACGCAGTATTTT
>TRBJ2-3|TRBV7-9|TRBD2|NA
CASSSWEGQYF
TGTGCCAGCAGCTCTTGGGAGGGGCAGTATTTT